Included here is one T cell receptor beta chain sequence, with context. The antigen is not known. This record belongs to a study of T-cell memory formation after mild COVID-19. Study-level background: The study found TCR clusters largely donor specific.

V was shortened by 1 base and J by 4 bases, with 13 bases between the two germline ends. The CDR3 is 15 amino acids. TCRdb used MiXCR to reprocess the 5' RACE reads, holding one entry per CDR3 protein. This repertoire shows approximately 430,000 distinct CDR3 sequences, 23% found once; its top ten account for about an eighth. Study-wide results and caveats: Detection of some responders pre-infection suggested pre-existing cross-reactive memory T cells participated.

The J gene is TRBJ1-1, the V gene TRBV12-3 or TRBV12-4, with no clear D. Sequenced input: PBMCs or a T cell subset sorted from them (not recorded which). The sequence was collected from an adult woman who had mild COVID-19 (a few samples of this study predate the infection). Cell type and time point are not known. CDR3 coding DNA: TGTGCCAGCAGTTTAGACCCCGGTGATACCACTGAAGCTTTCTTT. Its protein is CASSLDPGDTTEAFF.